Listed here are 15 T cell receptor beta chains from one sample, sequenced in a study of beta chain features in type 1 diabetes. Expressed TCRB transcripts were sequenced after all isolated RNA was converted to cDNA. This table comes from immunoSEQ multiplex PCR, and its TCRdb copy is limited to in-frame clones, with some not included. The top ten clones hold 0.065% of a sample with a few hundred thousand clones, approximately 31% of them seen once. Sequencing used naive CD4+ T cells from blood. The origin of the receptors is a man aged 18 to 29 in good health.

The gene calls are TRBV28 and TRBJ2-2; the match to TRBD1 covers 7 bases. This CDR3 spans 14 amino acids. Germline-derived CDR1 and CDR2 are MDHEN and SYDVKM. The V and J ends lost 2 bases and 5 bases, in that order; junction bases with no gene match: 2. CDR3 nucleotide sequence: TGTGCCAGCAGTTTAACAGGGGCTACCGGGGAGCTGTTTTTT. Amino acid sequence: CASSLTGATGELFF.

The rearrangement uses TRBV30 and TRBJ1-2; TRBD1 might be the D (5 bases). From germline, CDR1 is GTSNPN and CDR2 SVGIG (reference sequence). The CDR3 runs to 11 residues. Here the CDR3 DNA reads TGTGCTATTCTCAGCGGGGGAGGCTACACCTTC. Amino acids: CAILSGGGYTF.

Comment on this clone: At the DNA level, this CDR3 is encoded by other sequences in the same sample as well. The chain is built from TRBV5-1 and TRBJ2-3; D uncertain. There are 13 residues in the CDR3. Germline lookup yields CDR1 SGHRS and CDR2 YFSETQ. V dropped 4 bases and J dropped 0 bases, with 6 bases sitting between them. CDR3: CASSLESTDTQYF. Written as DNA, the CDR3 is TGCGCCAGCAGCCTGGAGAGCACAGATACGCAGTATTTT.

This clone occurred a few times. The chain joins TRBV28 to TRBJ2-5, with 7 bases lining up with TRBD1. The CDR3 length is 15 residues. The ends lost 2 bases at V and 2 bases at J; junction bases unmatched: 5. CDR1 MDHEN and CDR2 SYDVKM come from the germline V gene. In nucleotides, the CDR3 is TGTGCCAGCAGTTTACTCCGACAGGGTCAAGAGACCCAGTACTTC. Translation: CASSLLRQGQETQYF.

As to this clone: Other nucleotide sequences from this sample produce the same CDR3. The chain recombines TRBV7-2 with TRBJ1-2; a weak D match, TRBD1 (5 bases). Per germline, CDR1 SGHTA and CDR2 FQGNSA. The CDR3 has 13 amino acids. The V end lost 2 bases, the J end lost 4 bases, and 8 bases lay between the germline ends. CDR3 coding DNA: TGTGCCAGCAGCTTATCAGGGAGCTATGGCTACACCTTC. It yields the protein CASSLSGSYGYTF.

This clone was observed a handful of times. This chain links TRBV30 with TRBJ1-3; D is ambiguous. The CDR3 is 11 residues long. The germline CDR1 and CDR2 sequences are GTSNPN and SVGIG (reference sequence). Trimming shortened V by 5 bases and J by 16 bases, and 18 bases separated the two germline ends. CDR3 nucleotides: TGTGCCTGGCCTCCGGACGGCCCCGTTTATTTT. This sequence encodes CAWPPDGPVYF. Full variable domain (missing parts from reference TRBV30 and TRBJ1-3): SQTIHQWPATLVQPVGSPLSLECTVEGTSNPNLYWYRQAAGRGLQLLFYSVGIGQISSEVPQNLSASRPQDRQFILSSKKLLLSDSGFYLCAWPPDGPVYFGEGSWLTVV.

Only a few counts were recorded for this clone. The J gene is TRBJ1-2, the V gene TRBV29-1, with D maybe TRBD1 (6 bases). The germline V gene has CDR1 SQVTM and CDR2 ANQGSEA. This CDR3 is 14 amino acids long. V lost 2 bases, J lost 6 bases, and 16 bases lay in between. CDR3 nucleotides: TGCAGCGTTGAAAGGGGGGGCCGATCCGATGGCTACACCTTC. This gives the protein CSVERGGRSDGYTF.

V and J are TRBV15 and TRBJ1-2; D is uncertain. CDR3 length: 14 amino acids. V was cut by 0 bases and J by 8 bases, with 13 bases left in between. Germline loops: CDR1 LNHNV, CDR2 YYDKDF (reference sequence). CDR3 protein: CATSRDRDQGGYTF. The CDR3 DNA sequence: TGTGCCACCAGCAGAGATCGCGATCAAGGGGGCTACACCTTC.

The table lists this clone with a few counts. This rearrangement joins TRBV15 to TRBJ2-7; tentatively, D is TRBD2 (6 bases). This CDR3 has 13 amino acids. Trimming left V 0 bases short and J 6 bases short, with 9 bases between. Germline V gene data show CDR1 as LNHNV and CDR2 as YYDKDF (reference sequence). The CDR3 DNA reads TGTGCCACCAGCAGAGAGACTAGTCTCGAGCAGTACTTC. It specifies CATSRETSLEQYF. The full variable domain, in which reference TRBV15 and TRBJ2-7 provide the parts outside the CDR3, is DAMVIQNPRYQVTQFGKPVTLSCSQTLNHNVMYWYQQKSSQAPKLLFHYYDKDFNNEADTPDNFQSRRPNTSFCFLDIRSPGLGDTAMYLCATSRETSLEQYFGPGTRLTVT.

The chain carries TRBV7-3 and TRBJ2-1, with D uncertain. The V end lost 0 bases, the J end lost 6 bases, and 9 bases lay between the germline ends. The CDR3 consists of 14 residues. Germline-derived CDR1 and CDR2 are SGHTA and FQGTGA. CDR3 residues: CASSLTKVPNEQFF. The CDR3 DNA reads TGTGCCAGCAGCTTAACTAAAGTTCCCAATGAGCAGTTCTTC.

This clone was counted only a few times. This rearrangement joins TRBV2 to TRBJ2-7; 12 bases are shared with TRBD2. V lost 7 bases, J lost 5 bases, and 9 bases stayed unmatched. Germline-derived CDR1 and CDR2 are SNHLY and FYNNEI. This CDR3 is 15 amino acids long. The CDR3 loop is CASTPPTSGRNEQYF. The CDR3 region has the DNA TGTGCCAGCACCCCCCCGACTAGCGGGAGAAACGAGCAGTACTTC.

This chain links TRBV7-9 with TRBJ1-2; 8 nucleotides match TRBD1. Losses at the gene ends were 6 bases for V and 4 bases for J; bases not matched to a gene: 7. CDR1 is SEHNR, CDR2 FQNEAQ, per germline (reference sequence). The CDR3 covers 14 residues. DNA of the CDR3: TGTGCCAGCAGGGTCGGACAGGGTCCCTATGGCTACACCTTC. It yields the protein CASRVGQGPYGYTF.

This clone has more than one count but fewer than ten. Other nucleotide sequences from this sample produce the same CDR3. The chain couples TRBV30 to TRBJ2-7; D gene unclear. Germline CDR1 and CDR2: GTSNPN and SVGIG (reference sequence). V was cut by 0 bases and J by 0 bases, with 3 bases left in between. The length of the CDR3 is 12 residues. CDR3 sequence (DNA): TGTGCCTGGAGTGTGAACTCCTACGAGCAGTACTTC. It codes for CAWSVNSYEQYF.

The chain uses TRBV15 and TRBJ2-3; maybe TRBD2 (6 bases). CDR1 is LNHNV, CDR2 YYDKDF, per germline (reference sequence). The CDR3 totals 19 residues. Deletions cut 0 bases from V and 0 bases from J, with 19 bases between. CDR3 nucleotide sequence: TGTGCCACCAGCAGAGATTTTACGGGAGAGGGGAGAAGCACAGATACGCAGTATTTT. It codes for CATSRDFTGEGRSTDTQYF.

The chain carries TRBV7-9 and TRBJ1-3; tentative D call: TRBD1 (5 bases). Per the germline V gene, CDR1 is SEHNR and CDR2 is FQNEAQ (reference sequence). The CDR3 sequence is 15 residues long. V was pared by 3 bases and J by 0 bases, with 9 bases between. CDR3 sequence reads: CASSLGTGSGNTIYF. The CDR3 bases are TGTGCCAGCAGCTTGGGGACGGGCTCTGGAAACACCATATATTTT.